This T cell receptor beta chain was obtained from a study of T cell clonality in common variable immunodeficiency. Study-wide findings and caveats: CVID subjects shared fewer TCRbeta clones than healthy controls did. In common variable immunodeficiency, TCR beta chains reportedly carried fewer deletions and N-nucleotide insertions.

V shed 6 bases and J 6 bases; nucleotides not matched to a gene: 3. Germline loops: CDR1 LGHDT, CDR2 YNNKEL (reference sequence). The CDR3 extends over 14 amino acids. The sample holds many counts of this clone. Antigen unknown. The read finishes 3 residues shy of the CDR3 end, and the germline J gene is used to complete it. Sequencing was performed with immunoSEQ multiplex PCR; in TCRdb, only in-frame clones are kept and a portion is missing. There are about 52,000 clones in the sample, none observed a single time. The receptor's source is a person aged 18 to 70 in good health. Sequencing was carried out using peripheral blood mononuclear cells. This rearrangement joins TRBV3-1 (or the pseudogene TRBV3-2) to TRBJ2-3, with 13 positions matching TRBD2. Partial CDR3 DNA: TGTGCCAGCAGTAAGGGACTAGCGGGGGATACG. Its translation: CASSKGLAGDT. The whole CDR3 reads CASSKGLAGDTQYF.